The rows below give T cell receptor beta chains drawn from one sample of a study of T-cell reconstitution after alpha-beta-depleted transplantation in children. TCRdb passed the PCR reads through MiXCR, listing each CDR3 protein once. The sample has some 260,000 distinct CDR3 sequences, under 30% seen once; the top ten hold 4% to 5.5%. The sample here was PBMCs, mostly from graft donor cells, taken 360 days after TCRalphabeta/CD19-depleted stem cell transplant. The receptors were gathered from a female patient aged 2-10 years who had a stem cell transplant for congenital amegakaryocytic thrombocytopenia, so the T cells may come from the graft donor. Both conserved end residues are part of each CDR3. D genes are given only for firm matches. Some rows have no size entry. The others give once, few or many, or a class for an expanded clone.

cdr3_aa: CASSSYPTGPWEQYF
cdr3_nt: TGTGCCAGCAGTTCGTATCCGACAGGTCCGTGGGAGCAGTACTTC
j_call: TRBJ2-7
v_call: TRBV12-3/TRBV12-4
clone_size: few
cdr3_length: 15
d_call: .

cdr3_aa: CASSQEMASSYNEQFF
cdr3_nt: TGTGCCAGCAGCCAGGAGATGGCTAGCTCCTACAATGAGCAGTTCTTC
j_call: TRBJ2-1
v_call: TRBV3-1
clone_size: once
cdr3_length: 16
d_call: .

cdr3_aa: CASSSGSPLHF
cdr3_nt: TGTGCCAGTAGTTCCGGTTCACCCCTCCACTTT
j_call: TRBJ1-6
v_call: TRBV19
clone_size: few
cdr3_length: 11
d_call: .

cdr3_aa: CAGRQGVNTEAFF
cdr3_nt: TGCGCCGGACGACAGGGCGTGAACACTGAAGCTTTCTTT
j_call: TRBJ1-1
v_call: TRBV5-1
clone_size: few
cdr3_length: 13
d_call: TRBD1

cdr3_aa: CASSSSIREATEAFF
cdr3_nt: TGTGCCAGCAGTTCCTCCATCCGGGAGGCCACTGAAGCTTTCTTT
j_call: TRBJ1-1
v_call: TRBV28
clone_size: .
cdr3_length: 15
d_call: .

cdr3_aa: CASSVGGAAGELFF
cdr3_nt: TGTGCCAGCAGCGTAGGGGGGGCCGCCGGGGAGCTGTTTTTT
j_call: TRBJ2-2
v_call: TRBV9
clone_size: .
cdr3_length: 14
d_call: .

cdr3_aa: CSVESSGTINTGELFF
cdr3_nt: TGCAGCGTTGAATCTAGCGGGACGATTAACACCGGGGAGCTGTTTTTT
j_call: TRBJ2-2
v_call: TRBV29-1
clone_size: many
cdr3_length: 16
d_call: TRBD2

cdr3_aa: CASSHPFLADGTDTQYF
cdr3_nt: TGCGCCAGCAGCCATCCATTCCTAGCTGACGGCACAGATACGCAGTATTTT
j_call: TRBJ2-3
v_call: TRBV4-1
clone_size: .
cdr3_length: 17
d_call: .

cdr3_aa: CSARDWVLAGGPLGREQFF
cdr3_nt: TGCAGTGCTAGAGATTGGGTACTAGCGGGAGGGCCTTTGGGGCGGGAGCAGTTCTTC
j_call: TRBJ2-1
v_call: TRBV20-1
clone_size: .
cdr3_length: 19
d_call: TRBD2

cdr3_aa: CSARRGVGQAGEQYF
cdr3_nt: TGCAGTGCTAGGAGGGGAGTGGGACAGGCCGGCGAGCAGTACTTC
j_call: TRBJ2-7
v_call: TRBV20-1
clone_size: .
cdr3_length: 15
d_call: TRBD1

cdr3_aa: CASKTGGTTDTQYF
cdr3_nt: TGTGCCAGTAAAACGGGGGGCACCACAGATACGCAGTATTTT
j_call: TRBJ2-3
v_call: TRBV28
clone_size: .
cdr3_length: 14
d_call: .

cdr3_aa: CASSLAASGSYEQFF
cdr3_nt: TGTGCCAGCAGCTTAGCTGCTAGCGGGAGCTATGAGCAGTTCTTC
j_call: TRBJ2-1
v_call: TRBV7-2
clone_size: .
cdr3_length: 15
d_call: TRBD2

cdr3_aa: CASSQDPVWQGGYEQYF
cdr3_nt: TGCGCCAGCAGCCAAGATCCGGTGTGGCAGGGAGGCTACGAGCAGTACTTC
j_call: TRBJ2-7
v_call: TRBV4-1
clone_size: few
cdr3_length: 17
d_call: .

cdr3_aa: CASSVPGASNEKLFF
cdr3_nt: TGTGCCAGCAGTGTCCCGGGCGCTTCTAATGAAAAACTGTTTTTT
j_call: TRBJ1-4
v_call: TRBV28
clone_size: few
cdr3_length: 15
d_call: .

cdr3_aa: CSARPLGQGNTGELFF
cdr3_nt: TGCAGTGCTAGGCCCCTGGGACAGGGAAACACCGGGGAGCTGTTTTTT
j_call: TRBJ2-2
v_call: TRBV20-1
clone_size: .
cdr3_length: 16
d_call: TRBD1

cdr3_aa: CSVGTGQILQVTQYF
cdr3_nt: TGCAGCGTTGGGACGGGACAGATACTCCAAGTGACCCAGTACTTC
j_call: TRBJ2-5
v_call: TRBV29-1
clone_size: few
cdr3_length: 15
d_call: TRBD1

cdr3_aa: CSARGGGRNEQYF
cdr3_nt: TGCAGTGCTAGGGGGGGAGGGCGAAACGAGCAGTACTTC
j_call: TRBJ2-7
v_call: TRBV20-1
clone_size: few
cdr3_length: 13
d_call: TRBD2

cdr3_aa: CASSDRFENTEAFF
cdr3_nt: TGTGCCAGCAGTGACAGGTTCGAGAACACTGAAGCTTTCTTT
j_call: TRBJ1-1
v_call: TRBV2
clone_size: few
cdr3_length: 14
d_call: .

cdr3_aa: CASSQLGLNEQFF
cdr3_nt: TGCGCCAGCAGCCAATTAGGGCTAAATGAGCAGTTCTTC
j_call: TRBJ2-1
v_call: TRBV4-1
clone_size: many
cdr3_length: 13
d_call: .

cdr3_aa: CASSLGISYEQYF
cdr3_nt: TGTGCCAGCAGTTTAGGGATTTCCTACGAGCAGTACTTC
j_call: TRBJ2-7
v_call: TRBV7-9
clone_size: many
cdr3_length: 13
d_call: .

cdr3_aa: CSARSPGTEGTQYF
cdr3_nt: TGCAGTGCTAGAAGTCCCGGGACAGAGGGGACCCAGTACTTC
j_call: TRBJ2-5
v_call: TRBV20-1
clone_size: .
cdr3_length: 14
d_call: TRBD1

cdr3_aa: CATSRDAERGHYNSPLHF
cdr3_nt: TGTGCCACCAGCAGAGATGCTGAGAGGGGACATTATAATTCACCCCTCCACTTT
j_call: TRBJ1-6
v_call: TRBV15
clone_size: .
cdr3_length: 18
d_call: .

cdr3_aa: CATSSKLGYEQFF
cdr3_nt: TGTGCCACCAGCTCTAAGCTCGGCTATGAGCAGTTCTTC
j_call: TRBJ2-1
v_call: TRBV15
clone_size: .
cdr3_length: 13
d_call: .

cdr3_aa: CASSQDLGSTSGITSYEQYF
cdr3_nt: TGTGCCAGCAGCCAAGACCTAGGTAGCACTAGCGGGATCACGTCCTACGAGCAGTACTTC
j_call: TRBJ2-7
v_call: TRBV4-2
clone_size: .
cdr3_length: 20
d_call: TRBD2

cdr3_aa: CPSSLVAVRSSYNEQFF
cdr3_nt: TGTCCCAGCAGTCTCGTGGCGGTGAGAAGCTCCTACAATGAGCAGTTCTTC
j_call: TRBJ2-1
v_call: TRBV12-3/TRBV12-4
clone_size: .
cdr3_length: 17
d_call: .

cdr3_aa: CASSLAATSGSTDTQYF
cdr3_nt: TGTGCCAGCAGCTTAGCTGCGACTAGCGGAAGCACAGATACGCAGTATTTT
j_call: TRBJ2-3
v_call: TRBV7-2
clone_size: .
cdr3_length: 17
d_call: TRBD2

cdr3_aa: CASSYRAHSTDTQYF
cdr3_nt: TGTGCCAGCAGCTATCGAGCTCACAGCACAGATACGCAGTATTTT
j_call: TRBJ2-3
v_call: TRBV6-5
clone_size: .
cdr3_length: 15
d_call: .

cdr3_aa: CASSSSSVETQYF
cdr3_nt: TGTGCCAGCAGCTCCTCGTCTGTAGAGACCCAGTACTTC
j_call: TRBJ2-5
v_call: TRBV11-2
clone_size: few
cdr3_length: 13
d_call: .

cdr3_aa: CASSLVTSGKTQYF
cdr3_nt: TGCGCCAGCAGCTTGGTGACTAGCGGGAAGACCCAGTACTTC
j_call: TRBJ2-5
v_call: TRBV5-1
clone_size: .
cdr3_length: 14
d_call: TRBD2

cdr3_aa: CASSLGQADTQYF
cdr3_nt: TGTGCCAGCAGCTTAGGACAGGCAGATACGCAGTATTTT
j_call: TRBJ2-3
v_call: TRBV7-9
clone_size: once
cdr3_length: 13
d_call: .

cdr3_aa: CASRRRGGGTDTQYF
cdr3_nt: TGTGCCAGCAGGAGACGGGGGGGCGGCACAGATACGCAGTATTTT
j_call: TRBJ2-3
v_call: TRBV6-5
clone_size: few
cdr3_length: 15
d_call: TRBD2

cdr3_aa: CAISAGPNQPQHF
cdr3_nt: TGTGCCATCAGTGCCGGCCCTAATCAGCCCCAGCATTTT
j_call: TRBJ1-5
v_call: TRBV10-3
clone_size: .
cdr3_length: 13
d_call: .

cdr3_aa: CASSPTSGANTGELFF
cdr3_nt: TGTGCCAGCAGCCCAACGAGCGGGGCCAACACCGGGGAGCTGTTTTTT
j_call: TRBJ2-2
v_call: TRBV4-2
clone_size: few
cdr3_length: 16
d_call: TRBD2

cdr3_aa: CASSQATAYEQYF
cdr3_nt: TGTGCCAGCAGCCAGGCTACAGCCTACGAGCAGTACTTC
j_call: TRBJ2-7
v_call: TRBV3-1
clone_size: few
cdr3_length: 13
d_call: .

cdr3_aa: CASSQYGGTDTQYF
cdr3_nt: TGTGCCAGCAGCCAATATGGAGGCACAGATACGCAGTATTTT
j_call: TRBJ2-3
v_call: TRBV14
clone_size: few
cdr3_length: 14
d_call: .

cdr3_aa: CASRPSNLAKNIQYF
cdr3_nt: TGTGCCAGTCGACCTTCCAACCTAGCCAAAAACATTCAGTACTTC
j_call: TRBJ2-4
v_call: TRBV3-1
clone_size: .
cdr3_length: 15
d_call: .

cdr3_aa: CASRSSWGPGELFF
cdr3_nt: TGTGCCAGCAGGTCCTCGTGGGGCCCCGGGGAGCTGTTTTTT
j_call: TRBJ2-2
v_call: TRBV12-3/TRBV12-4
clone_size: .
cdr3_length: 14
d_call: .

cdr3_aa: CASSQSYNRATEQYF
cdr3_nt: TGTGCCAGCAGCCAATCTTACAACCGGGCCACGGAGCAGTACTTC
j_call: TRBJ2-7
v_call: TRBV14
clone_size: few
cdr3_length: 15
d_call: .

cdr3_aa: CATSDLRSNPGGSGYNEQFF
cdr3_nt: TGTGCCACCAGTGATTTACGAAGTAACCCGGGGGGGTCGGGTTACAATGAGCAGTTCTTC
j_call: TRBJ2-1
v_call: TRBV24-1
clone_size: .
cdr3_length: 20
d_call: TRBD2